The 3 T cell receptor beta chains given below trace back to one sample, sequenced in a study of blood T cells in healthy people across ages. A J-beta primer mix and a sample-barcoded 5' primer were used in a second PCR of about 7 to 12 cycles. TCRdb independently ran MiXCR on the 5' RACE reads; one entry per CDR3 protein. This table holds more than 750,000 distinct CDR3 sequences, 25% to 30% found once. These same records also appear under a second study, on T cells of mothers and their children.

What was sequenced was blood. These receptors were taken from a woman in her thirties or forties in good health.

The sample holds many counts of this clonotype. The CDR3 here is CASSGQISNQPQHF. CDR3 DNA sequence: TGTGCCAGCAGTGGACAGATTAGCAATCAGCCCCAGCATTTT. The chain couples TRBV6-1 to TRBJ1-5; a possible D gene is TRBD1 (5 bases). The V end lost 4 bases, the J end lost 0 bases, and 7 bases lay between the germline ends. Germline V lookup: CDR1 MNHNS, CDR2 SASEGT. The CDR3 extends over 14 amino acids.

This clonotype came up a few times. The gene calls are TRBV7-2 and TRBJ2-7, with 8 nucleotides matching TRBD1. Germline lookup yields CDR1 SGHTA and CDR2 FQGNSA. Losses at the gene ends were 5 bases for V and 2 bases for J; bases not matched to a gene: 11. This CDR3 region has 16 residues. DNA for the CDR3: TGTGCCAGCAGCCAACCAACAGGGGGAGCGACCTACGAGCAGTACTTC. Its protein is CASSQPTGGATYEQYF.

To note about this clonotype: With a much larger clone just one base away, this may be a read error. The rearrangement joins TRBV7-2 to TRBJ2-4; 7 nucleotides match TRBD1. The V gene end was trimmed by 5 bases and the J gene end by 13 bases; junction bases not matched to a gene: 11. The CDR3 runs 13 residues. CDR1 and CDR2 (germline): SGHTA, FQGNSA. For the CDR3, the DNA is TGTGCCAGCAGCGAACAGGGGTACTACGGGCAGTACTTC. Translated, it gives CASSEQGYYGQYF. Supplemented by reference TRBV7-2 and TRBJ2-4, the full variable domain reads GAGVSQSPSNKVTEKGKDVELRCDPISGHTALYWYRQSLGQGLEFLIYFQGNSAPDKSGLPSDRFSAERTGGSVSTLTIQRTQQEDSAVYLCASSEQGYYGQYFGAGTRLSVL.